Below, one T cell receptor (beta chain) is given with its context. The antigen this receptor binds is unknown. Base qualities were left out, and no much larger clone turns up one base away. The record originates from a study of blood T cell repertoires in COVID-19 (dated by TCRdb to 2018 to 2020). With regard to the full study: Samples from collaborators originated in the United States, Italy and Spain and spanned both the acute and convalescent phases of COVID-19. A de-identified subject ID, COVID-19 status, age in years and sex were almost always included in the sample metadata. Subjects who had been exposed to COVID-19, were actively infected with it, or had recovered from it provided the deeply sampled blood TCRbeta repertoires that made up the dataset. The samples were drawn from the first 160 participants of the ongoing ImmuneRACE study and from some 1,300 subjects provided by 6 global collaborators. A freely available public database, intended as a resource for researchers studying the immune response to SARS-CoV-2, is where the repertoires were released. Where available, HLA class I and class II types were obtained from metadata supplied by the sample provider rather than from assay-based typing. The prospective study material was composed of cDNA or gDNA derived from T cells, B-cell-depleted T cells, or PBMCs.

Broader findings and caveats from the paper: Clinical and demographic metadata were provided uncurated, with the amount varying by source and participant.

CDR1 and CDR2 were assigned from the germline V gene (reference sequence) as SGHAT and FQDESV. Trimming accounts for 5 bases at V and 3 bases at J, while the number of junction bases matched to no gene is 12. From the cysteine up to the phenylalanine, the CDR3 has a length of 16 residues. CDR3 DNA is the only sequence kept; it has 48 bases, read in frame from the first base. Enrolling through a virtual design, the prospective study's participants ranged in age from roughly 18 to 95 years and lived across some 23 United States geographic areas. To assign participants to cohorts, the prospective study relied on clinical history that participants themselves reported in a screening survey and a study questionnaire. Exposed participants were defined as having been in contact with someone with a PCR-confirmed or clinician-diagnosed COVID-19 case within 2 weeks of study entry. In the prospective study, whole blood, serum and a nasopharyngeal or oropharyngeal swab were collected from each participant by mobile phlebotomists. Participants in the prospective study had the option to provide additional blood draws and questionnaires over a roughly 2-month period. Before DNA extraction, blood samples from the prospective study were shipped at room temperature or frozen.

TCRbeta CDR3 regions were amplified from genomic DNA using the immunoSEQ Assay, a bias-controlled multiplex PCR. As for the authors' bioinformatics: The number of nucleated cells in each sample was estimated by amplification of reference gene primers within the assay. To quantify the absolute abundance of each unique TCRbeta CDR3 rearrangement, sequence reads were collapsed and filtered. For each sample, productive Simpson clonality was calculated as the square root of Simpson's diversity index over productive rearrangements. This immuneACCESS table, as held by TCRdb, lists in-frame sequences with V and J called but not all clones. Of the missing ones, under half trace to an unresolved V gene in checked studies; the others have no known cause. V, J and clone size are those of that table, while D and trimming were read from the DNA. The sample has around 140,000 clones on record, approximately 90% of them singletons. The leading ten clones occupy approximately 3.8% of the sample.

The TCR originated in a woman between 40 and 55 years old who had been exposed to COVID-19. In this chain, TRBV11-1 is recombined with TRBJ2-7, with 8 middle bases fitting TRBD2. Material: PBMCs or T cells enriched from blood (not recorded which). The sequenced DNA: TGTGCCAGCAGCGACCTAGCTGGCGGGGGGTTCTACGAGCAGTACTTC. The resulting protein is CASSDLAGGGFYEQYF.